The entry below describes one TCR beta chain. This sample is drawn from a study of shared clonotypes between healthy human individuals. V was trimmed by 0 bases and J by 5 bases, leaving 19 bases between them. Per the germline V gene, CDR1 is MGHRA and CDR2 is YSYEKL. There are 17 residues in the CDR3. Sorted-subset replicate PCRs used around 200 ng of genomic DNA. This amount corresponded to about 30,000 T cell genomes. TCRdb keeps only in-frame clones here, not all; method: immunoSEQ multiplex PCR. The sample consists of around 940,000 clones, less than 85% of them appearing once. This sequence joins TRBV4-1 and TRBJ1-2; no clear D. Sequenced: memory CD4+ T cells sorted from blood. Subset described: CD45RA-negative fraction. The TCR comes from a man aged 18 to 30 in good health. The CDR3 sequence: CASSQDLRRDFGYGYTF. In DNA form, the CDR3 reads TGCGCCAGCAGCCAAGATCTGAGGAGGGATTTCGGGTATGGCTACACCTTC.